The clone carrying this T cell receptor beta chain was detected a few times. Its target is unknown. V trimming: 3 bases; J trimming: 2 bases; junction bases outside the gene matches: 1. The V gene's germline CDR1 is SQVTM and CDR2 ANQGSEA. This CDR3 has 12 residues. Each sample had two DNA replicates, 0.5 ug blood or about 1.5 ug tissue. Assay: immunoSEQ multiplex PCR; the TCRdb copy retains only in-frame clones and omits some. The sample includes some 58,000 clones, approximately 80% of them seen just once. This entry comes from a study of early stage breast cancer tumors. Study details: Among some twelve ER+/PR+/HER2- tumors, eight were ductal, four lobular. Average read coverage per sample was approximately 9.4-fold.

Overall study findings and caveats: Tumors had approximately 2.5-fold higher T cell density and higher clonality than adjacent normal breast tissue.

The chain combines TRBV29-1 with TRBJ2-7, with TRBD2 identical over 7 bases. This receptor was obtained from a person aged 25 to 39 with breast cancer. The sequencing sample was made of blood. As DNA, the CDR3 is TGCAGCGTTGAGGCGGGGGCCTACGAGCAGTACTTC. Its protein is CSVEAGAYEQYF.